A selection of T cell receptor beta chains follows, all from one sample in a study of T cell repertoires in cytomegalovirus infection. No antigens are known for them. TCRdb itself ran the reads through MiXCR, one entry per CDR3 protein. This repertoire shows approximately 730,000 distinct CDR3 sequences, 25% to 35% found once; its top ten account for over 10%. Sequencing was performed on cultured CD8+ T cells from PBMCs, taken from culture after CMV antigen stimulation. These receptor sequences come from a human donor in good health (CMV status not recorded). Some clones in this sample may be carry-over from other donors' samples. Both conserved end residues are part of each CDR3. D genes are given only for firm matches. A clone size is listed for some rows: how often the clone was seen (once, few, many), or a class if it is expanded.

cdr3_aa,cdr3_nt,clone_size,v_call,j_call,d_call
CASSPRRRNQNEQFF,TGTGCCAGCAGTCCAAGGAGGCGCAACCAGAATGAGCAGTTCTTC,.,TRBV27,TRBJ2-1,.
CSVVGADTEAFF,TGCAGCGTTGTGGGGGCGGACACTGAAGCTTTCTTT,.,TRBV29-1,TRBJ1-1,.
CATSRAGGNEQYF,TGTGCCACCAGCCGGGCAGGGGGGAACGAGCAGTACTTC,.,TRBV15,TRBJ2-7,.
CASSLAGQGEDYGYTF,TGTGCCAGCAGCTTAGCGGGACAGGGGGAAGACTATGGCTACACCTTC,.,TRBV7-6,TRBJ1-2,TRBD1
CASTYGVTYEQYF,TGTGCCAGCACCTACGGAGTGACCTACGAGCAGTACTTC,few,TRBV6-1,TRBJ2-7,.
CASSQTNGNTIYF,TGTGCCAGCAGCCAGACGAATGGAAACACCATATATTTT,few,TRBV7-9,TRBJ1-3,.
CASSLGPGSQPQHF,TGTGCCAGCAGTTTAGGGCCTGGGAGCCAGCCCCAGCATTTT,.,TRBV12-3/TRBV12-4,TRBJ1-5,.
CASSFSGGARSGEQFF,TGTGCCAGCAGCTTTAGCGGGGGGGCCAGATCAGGCGAGCAGTTCTTC,.,TRBV7-6,TRBJ2-1,TRBD2
CASSLYGLTEAFF,TGTGCCAGCAGTTTATACGGGTTGACTGAAGCTTTCTTT,.,TRBV27,TRBJ1-1,.
CASSLWPPLATNEKLFF,TGTGCCAGCAGTTTATGGCCACCCCTTGCAACTAATGAAAAACTGTTTTTT,.,TRBV12-3/TRBV12-4,TRBJ1-4,.
CASSLGSGHNQPQHF,TGTGCCAGCAGCTTAGGCTCAGGGCACAATCAGCCCCAGCATTTT,many,TRBV7-2,TRBJ1-5,.
CSVPTGGYTEAFF,TGCAGCGTCCCGACAGGGGGATACACTGAAGCTTTCTTT,few,TRBV29-1,TRBJ1-1,TRBD1
CASSLEGYRGNEQFF,TGTGCCAGCAGCTTAGAGGGCTACAGGGGGAATGAGCAGTTCTTC,few,TRBV7-6,TRBJ2-1,TRBD1
CASSFRGFLAGGTDTQYF,TGTGCCAGCAGCTTCCGAGGGTTTCTAGCGGGGGGGACAGATACGCAGTATTTT,.,TRBV7-2,TRBJ2-3,TRBD2
CASSLPPGLAGGPPDTQYF,TGCGCCAGCAGCCTACCACCGGGACTAGCGGGGGGGCCACCAGATACGCAGTATTTT,.,TRBV5-1,TRBJ2-3,TRBD2
CASSLGLEDEQFF,TGTGCTAGCAGCTTAGGCCTCGAGGATGAGCAGTTCTTC,.,TRBV7-7,TRBJ2-1,.
CASSLALEGTGELFF,TGTGCCAGCAGCTTAGCGTTAGAGGGGACCGGGGAGCTGTTTTTT,many,TRBV7-8,TRBJ2-2,.
CSARDQGEAGNTIYF,TGCAGTGCTAGAGATCAAGGGGAAGCTGGAAACACCATATATTTT,.,TRBV20-1,TRBJ1-3,.
CASSISYTDTQYF,TGTGCCAGCAGTATCTCGTACACAGATACGCAGTATTTT,.,TRBV6-2/TRBV6-3,TRBJ2-3,.
CASSPLAPNTEAFF,TGTGCCAGCAGTCCCCTGGCTCCGAACACTGAAGCTTTCTTT,.,TRBV12-3/TRBV12-4,TRBJ1-1,.
CASSSSLRDGHNEQFF,TGTGCCAGCAGCTCCTCTTTACGGGACGGACACAATGAGCAGTTCTTC,many,TRBV7-6,TRBJ2-1,.
CASSPVGLAGINEQFF,TGTGCCAGCAGCCCCGTAGGACTAGCGGGGATCAATGAGCAGTTCTTC,many,TRBV12-3/TRBV12-4,TRBJ2-1,TRBD2
CASSSWGNTEAFF,TGTGCCAGCAGTTCTTGGGGGAACACTGAAGCTTTCTTT,many,TRBV27,TRBJ1-1,.
CASSLTQRDRVRNTGELFF,TGTGCCAGCAGCTTAACCCAGAGGGACAGGGTCCGGAACACCGGGGAGCTGTTTTTT,.,TRBV11-2,TRBJ2-2,TRBD1
CASSGTGGFYNEQFF,TGTGCCAGCAGTGGGACAGGGGGGTTCTACAATGAGCAGTTCTTC,.,TRBV6-1,TRBJ2-1,TRBD1
CASGKTGENAGANVLTF,TGTGCCAGCGGAAAGACAGGGGAGAACGCTGGGGCCAACGTCCTGACTTTC,.,TRBV7-6,TRBJ2-6,TRBD1
CASSLGGLAGFDTQYF,TGTGCCAGCAGCTTAGGGGGACTAGCGGGGTTCGATACGCAGTATTTT,many,TRBV7-6,TRBJ2-3,TRBD2
CSARAPGHLNYVQYF,TGCAGTGCTAGGGCCCCGGGCCACCTTAACTACGTGCAGTACTTC,.,TRBV20-1,TRBJ2-7,.
CASSIEGRGNQPQHF,TGTGCCAGTAGTATAGAGGGGAGGGGCAATCAGCCCCAGCATTTT,.,TRBV19,TRBJ1-5,.
CASRRTGLFEKLFF,TGTGCCAGCAGGAGGACAGGCCTCTTCGAAAAACTGTTTTTT,many,TRBV27,TRBJ1-4,TRBD1
CASSSTSGQETQYF,TGTGCCAGCAGCTCGACTAGCGGCCAAGAGACCCAGTACTTC,many,TRBV7-2,TRBJ2-5,TRBD2
CASSPSTVSNTGELFF,TGTGCCAGCAGCCCCTCGACAGTATCGAACACCGGGGAGCTGTTTTTT,.,TRBV7-4,TRBJ2-2,.
CASSIGRGFTEAFF,TGTGCCAGTAGTATAGGTAGGGGATTTACTGAAGCTTTCTTT,.,TRBV19,TRBJ1-1,.
CASSYGLAGNTGELFF,TGTGCCAGCAGTTACGGACTAGCGGGGAACACCGGGGAGCTGTTTTTT,.,TRBV6-5,TRBJ2-2,TRBD2
CASSLDTHQETQYF,TGTGCCAGCAGCTTGGACACACACCAAGAGACCCAGTACTTC,.,TRBV5-3,TRBJ2-5,.
CASTQLGTPQETQYF,TGTGCCAGCACCCAACTCGGGACACCCCAAGAGACCCAGTACTTC,.,TRBV12-3/TRBV12-4,TRBJ2-5,.
CASSLGQINIQYF,TGTGCCAGCAGCTTAGGACAGATAAACATTCAGTACTTC,few,TRBV11-1,TRBJ2-4,.
CASSFHGGTEAFF,TGTGCCAGCAGCTTCCACGGTGGCACTGAAGCTTTCTTT,many,TRBV7-2,TRBJ1-1,.
CASSPQGEGQPQHF,TGTGCCAGCAGTCCCCAGGGTGAAGGTCAGCCCCAGCATTTT,.,TRBV27,TRBJ1-5,.
CASSPTTGGIGGELFF,TGTGCCAGCAGTCCTACAACAGGTGGAATCGGCGGGGAGCTGTTTTTT,few,TRBV7-9,TRBJ2-2,.
CASSPTGGEQFF,TGTGCCAGCAGCCCCACTGGGGGTGAGCAGTTCTTC,few,TRBV12-3/TRBV12-4,TRBJ2-1,.
CASSQVGTGERTGELFF,TGCGCCAGCAGCCAAGTTGGGACAGGGGAGAGGACCGGGGAGCTGTTTTTT,few,TRBV4-1,TRBJ2-2,TRBD1
CASRLQIKYQETQYF,TGTGCCAGCAGATTACAGATAAAGTACCAAGAGACCCAGTACTTC,many,TRBV7-2,TRBJ2-5,.
CASSGYRGSDGNTIYF,TGTGCCAGTAGCGGCTACAGGGGCTCGGATGGAAACACCATATATTTT,.,TRBV19,TRBJ1-3,TRBD1
CASDVMNTEAFF,TGTGCCAGTGATGTTATGAACACTGAAGCTTTCTTT,.,TRBV2,TRBJ1-1,.
CASSTYLSEAFF,TGTGCCAGTAGCACATATCTATCTGAAGCTTTCTTT,.,TRBV19,TRBJ1-1,.
CASSEAGRGAGDTQYF,TGTGCCAGCAGTGAAGCTGGCAGGGGCGCAGGAGATACGCAGTATTTT,few,TRBV6-1,TRBJ2-3,.
CANSSANAFF,TGCGCCAACAGCTCCGCGAATGCTTTCTTT,.,TRBV5-1,TRBJ1-1,.
CASSIALTLQEEETQYF,TGTGCCAGTAGTATAGCCTTGACCCTTCAAGAAGAAGAGACCCAGTACTTC,.,TRBV19,TRBJ2-5,.
CASSPGRSGGPNTGELFF,TGTGCCAGCAGCCCGGGGCGGAGTGGAGGGCCGAACACCGGGGAGCTGTTTTTT,.,TRBV7-6,TRBJ2-2,.
CASSSTSGGPVDTQYF,TGTGCCAGCAGCTCGACTAGCGGGGGGCCGGTGGATACGCAGTATTTT,.,TRBV9,TRBJ2-3,TRBD2
CATSRDRGVQPQHF,TGTGCCACCAGCAGGGACAGGGGGGTTCAGCCCCAGCATTTT,.,TRBV15,TRBJ1-5,TRBD1
CASSPRTYEPQHF,TGTGCCAGCAGCCCGCGGACATACGAGCCCCAGCATTTT,many,TRBV7-8,TRBJ1-5,.
CASRLMRTGANTEAFF,TGCGCCAGCAGACTAATGAGGACAGGGGCCAACACTGAAGCTTTCTTT,once,TRBV4-3,TRBJ1-1,TRBD1
CATSDLQQGVGELFF,TGTGCCACCAGTGATTTGCAACAGGGGGTCGGGGAGCTGTTTTTT,.,TRBV24-1,TRBJ2-2,TRBD1